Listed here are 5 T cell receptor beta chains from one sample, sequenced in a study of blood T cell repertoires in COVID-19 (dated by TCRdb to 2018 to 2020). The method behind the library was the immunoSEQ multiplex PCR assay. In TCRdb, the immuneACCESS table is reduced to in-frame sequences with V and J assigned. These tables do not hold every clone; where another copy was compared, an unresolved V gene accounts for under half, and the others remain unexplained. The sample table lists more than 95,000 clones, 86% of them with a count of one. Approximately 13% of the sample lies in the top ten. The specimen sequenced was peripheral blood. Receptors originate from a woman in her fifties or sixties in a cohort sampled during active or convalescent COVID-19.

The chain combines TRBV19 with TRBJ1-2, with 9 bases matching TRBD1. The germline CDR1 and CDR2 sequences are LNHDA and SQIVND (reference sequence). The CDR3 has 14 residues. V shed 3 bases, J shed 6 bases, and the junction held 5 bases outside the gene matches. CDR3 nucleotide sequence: TGTGCCAGTAGTATCACAGGGGGCGCGAATGGCTACACCTTC. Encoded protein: CASSITGGANGYTF.

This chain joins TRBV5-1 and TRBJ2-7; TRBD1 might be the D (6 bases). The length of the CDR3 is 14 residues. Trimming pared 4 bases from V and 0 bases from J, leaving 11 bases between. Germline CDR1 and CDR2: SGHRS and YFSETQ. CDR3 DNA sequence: TGCGCCAGCAGCCGACAGGCGAGCTCCTACGAGCAGTACTTC. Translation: CASSRQASSYEQYF.

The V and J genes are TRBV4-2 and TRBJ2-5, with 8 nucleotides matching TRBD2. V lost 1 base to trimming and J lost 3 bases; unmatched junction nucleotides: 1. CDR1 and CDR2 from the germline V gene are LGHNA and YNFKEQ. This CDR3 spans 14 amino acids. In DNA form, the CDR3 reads TGTGCCAGCAGCCAAGTCGGGGGGGAAGAGACCCAGTACTTC. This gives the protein CASSQVGGEETQYF.

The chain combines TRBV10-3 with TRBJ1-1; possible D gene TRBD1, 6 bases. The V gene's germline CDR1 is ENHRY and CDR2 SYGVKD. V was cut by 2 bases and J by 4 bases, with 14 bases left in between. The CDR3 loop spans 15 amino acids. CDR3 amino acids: CAISEAKGVGTEAFF. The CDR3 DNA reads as TGTGCCATCAGTGAGGCCAAGGGGGTTGGCACTGAAGCTTTCTTT.

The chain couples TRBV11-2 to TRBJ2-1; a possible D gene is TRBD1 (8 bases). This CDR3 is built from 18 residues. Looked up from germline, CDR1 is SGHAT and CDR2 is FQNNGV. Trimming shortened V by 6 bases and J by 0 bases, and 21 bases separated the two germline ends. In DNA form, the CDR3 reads TGTGCCAGCAGTTCCGCTTGGGGGGGGACAGGCTCCTACAATGAGCAGTTCTTC. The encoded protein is CASSSAWGGTGSYNEQFF. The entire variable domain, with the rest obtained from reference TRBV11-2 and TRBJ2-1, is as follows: EAGVAQSPRYKIIEKRQSVAFWCNPISGHATLYWYQQILGQGPKLLIQFQNNGVVDDSQLPKDRFSAERLKGVDSTLKIQPAKLEDSAVYLCASSSAWGGTGSYNEQFFGPGTRLTVL.